The present T cell receptor beta chain was sequenced within a study of T cell repertoires in cytomegalovirus infection. Background on the study: It was recently identified HLA-C-restricted and well-studied HLA-B-restricted CMV epitopes that the study used. Both CMV infection and a matching HLA type were indicated by public TCR beta signatures. Whole-study findings and limits: In two of eight donors, the top clonotype was HLA-C-restricted CMV-specific. Summed public TCR beta family frequency identified CMV carriers bearing the relevant HLA.

V lost 1 base and J lost 0, with 13 bases in between. Germline V gives CDR1 SQVTM, CDR2 ANQGSEA. This CDR3 region has 16 residues. This clonotype turned up a few times. Its antigen remains unknown. TCRdb passed the reads through MiXCR, listing each CDR3 protein once. Of about half a million distinct CDR3 sequences in the sample, roughly a third were seen once. This TCR was sampled from a human donor in good health (CMV status not recorded). Some clones in this sample may be carry-over from other donors' samples. J is TRBJ2-1 and V is TRBV29-1, with D possibly TRBD1 on 6 matching bases. Sequencing was performed on cultured PBMCs, taken from culture after CMV antigen stimulation. The CDR3, as DNA: TGCAGCGTTGAAGGGGGTCAGGGGAGCTCCTACAATGAGCAGTTCTTC. The encoded protein is CSVEGGQGSSYNEQFF.